Each of the 7 T cell receptor beta chains below was sequenced from the same sample in a study of blood T cell repertoires in COVID-19. Sequencing used immunoSEQ multiplex PCR; TCRdb keeps in-frame clones, though not all of them. Altogether about 390,000 clones are present, around nine tenths being singletons, with the ten largest covering approximately 9.3%. Sequencing used PBMCs or T cells enriched from blood (not recorded which). Receptors were obtained from a woman aged 50 to 60 who had recovered from COVID-19.

The gene calls are TRBV19 and TRBJ1-5; TRBD1 agrees at 9 bases. The CDR3 is made up of 16 amino acids. Germline CDR1 reads LNHDA; CDR2 reads SQIVND (reference sequence). V gave up 4 bases and J gave up 7 bases; unmatched junction bases: 11. The CDR3 nucleotides are TGTGCCAGTAGTACCGGGACAGGGTCCCTCCGACAGCCCCAGCATTTT. This sequence encodes CASSTGTGSLRQPQHF. Full variable domain (missing parts from reference TRBV19 and TRBJ1-5): DGGITQSPKYLFRKEGQNVTLSCEQNLNHDAMYWYRQDPGQGLRLIYYSQIVNDFQKGDIAEGYSVSREKKESFPLTVTSAQKNPTAFYLCASSTGTGSLRQPQHFGDGTRLSIL.

The chain employs TRBV19 and TRBJ2-3; D call uncertain. The germline V and J ends were trimmed by 0 bases and 4 bases, with 8 bases remaining between them. CDR3 size: 14 residues. CDR1 is LNHDA and CDR2 is SQIVND in the germline V gene (reference sequence). CDR3: CASSIDQWPDTQYF. CDR3 coding DNA: TGTGCCAGTAGTATAGATCAGTGGCCAGATACGCAGTATTTT.

J is TRBJ1-3 and V is TRBV19; TRBD1 matches 7 bases. Germline CDR1 LNHDA, CDR2 SQIVND (reference sequence). V lost 10 bases, J lost 3 bases, and 6 bases stayed unmatched. The CDR3 is made up of 13 amino acids. The CDR3 DNA follows: TGTGCCACCAGTCGACAGGGTGGAAACACCATATATTTT. It yields the protein CATSRQGGNTIYF.

This chain uses TRBV15 with TRBJ2-7; 10 bases agree with TRBD2. Looked up from germline, CDR1 is LNHNV and CDR2 is YYDKDF (reference sequence). Unmatched junction bases numbered 5, after V lost 2 bases and J lost 4 bases. This CDR3 is 15 amino acids long. The DNA for the CDR3 is TGTGCCACCAGCAGATCTAGCGGGGGAGTTTACGAGCAGTACTTC. It codes for CATSRSSGGVYEQYF.

The rearrangement links TRBV19 to TRBJ1-5; D uncertain. The CDR3 contains 14 residues. V was trimmed by 10 bases and J by 4 bases, leaving 17 bases between them. Per the germline V gene, CDR1 is LNHDA and CDR2 is SQIVND (reference sequence). CDR3: CATTSVHQNQPQHF. As DNA, the CDR3 is TGTGCCACCACAAGCGTACACCAGAATCAGCCCCAGCATTTT.

The chain recombines TRBV6-1 with TRBJ2-7, with 12 bases that match TRBD1. CDR1 is MNHNS and CDR2 is SASEGT in the germline V gene. The CDR3 is 15 amino acids. Losses at the gene ends were 3 bases for V and 6 bases for J; bases not matched to a gene: 6. The CDR3 nucleotides read TGTGCCAGCAGTGATGCCGGGACAGGGGGCCGCGAGCAGTACTTC. Translated: CASSDAGTGGREQYF.

This clone was detected many times. The rearrangement joins TRBV4-2 to TRBJ1-2; 8 nucleotides line up with TRBD1. The V and J ends lost 1 base and 4 bases, in that order; junction bases with no gene match: 5. The CDR3 totals 15 residues. Germline CDR1 reads LGHNA; CDR2 reads YNFKEQ. As DNA, the CDR3 is TGTGCCAGCAGCCAAGGAACAGGGGGTCTCTATGGCTACACCTTC. It translates to CASSQGTGGLYGYTF.